The 28 T cell receptor beta chains below all came from one sample that was sequenced in a study of T-cell reconstitution after alpha-beta-depleted transplantation in children. Unique molecular identifiers were used in preparing the TCRbeta library. TCRdb recomputed calls from the PCR reads with MiXCR, one row per CDR3 protein. The sample has 450,000 to 700,000 distinct CDR3 sequences, about a quarter seen once. Sequenced here: PBMCs, sampled before TCRalphabeta/CD19-depleted stem cell transplant. These receptors originate from a boy under three years old with Wiskott-Aldrich syndrome, due to receive a stem cell transplant.

The rearrangement joins TRBV12-3 or TRBV12-4 to TRBJ2-2, with no clear D. The CDR3 is 14 residues long. V lost 7 bases, J lost 1 base, and 10 bases lay in between. This CDR3 is CASTQRENTGELFF. CDR3 bases: TGTGCCAGCACCCAAAGGGAGAACACCGGGGAGCTGTTTTTT.

This clonotype has a single count. The chain has TRBV5-1 and TRBJ1-5; D is perhaps TRBD1 (6 bases). The CDR3 contains 16 residues. Germline V gives CDR1 SGHRS, CDR2 YFSETQ. The V gene lost 4 bases and the J gene lost 3 bases, with 17 bases spanning the gap. The CDR3 reads CASSPNNGQYNQPQHF. The DNA for the CDR3 is TGCGCCAGCAGCCCAAATAATGGACAGTACAATCAGCCCCAGCATTTT.

This clonotype came up a few times. J is TRBJ2-1 and V is TRBV24-1; 7 bases match TRBD2. The CDR3 consists of 15 residues. Germline loops: CDR1 KGHDR, CDR2 SFDVKD. V trimming: 4 bases; J trimming: 2 bases; junction bases outside the gene matches: 4. Here the CDR3 reads CATSERERAYNEQFF. The CDR3 nucleotides read TGTGCCACCAGTGAGCGGGAGAGGGCCTACAATGAGCAGTTCTTC.

The chain uses TRBV12-3 or TRBV12-4 and TRBJ1-1, with D unresolved. V was pared by 6 bases and J by 3 bases, with 11 bases between. CDR3 size: 13 residues. The chain's CDR3 is CASRIRTDTEAFF. In nucleotides, the CDR3 is TGTGCCAGCAGAATAAGGACGGACACTGAAGCTTTCTTT.

The V gene is TRBV10-3, the J gene TRBJ2-1; the match to TRBD2 covers 9 bases. V shed 9 bases and J 9 bases; nucleotides not matched to a gene: 9. The CDR3 runs 13 residues. CDR1 is ENHRY and CDR2 is SYGVKD in the germline V gene. The CDR3 coding sequence is TGTGCCATGCGAGCGGGAGGCTCGGGTGAGCAGTTCTTC. As protein: CAMRAGGSGEQFF.

The rearrangement uses TRBV5-1 and TRBJ2-5, with 9 bases matching TRBD2. The CDR3 consists of 16 residues. V dropped 0 bases and J dropped 0; count of bases not matched to a gene: 3. Germline V gene data show CDR1 as SGHRS and CDR2 as YFSETQ. CDR3 region: CASSLVASGNQETQYF. The CDR3 nucleotides are TGCGCCAGCAGCTTGGTTGCTAGCGGGAACCAAGAGACCCAGTACTTC.

The chain links TRBV2 to TRBJ2-5; D ambiguous. The CDR3 is 13 amino acids. Trimming pared 4 bases from V and 3 bases from J, leaving 9 bases between. The germline V gene has CDR1 SNHLY and CDR2 FYNNEI. CDR3 nucleotides: TGTGCCAGCAGTGCTGAGACTGAAGAGACCCAGTACTTC. Protein sequence: CASSAETEETQYF.

This clonotype turned up a few times. The chain carries TRBV12-3 or TRBV12-4 and TRBJ1-1; TRBD1 aligns across 7 bases. The junction had 7 bases not matched to a gene; V was cut back by 8 bases and J by 4 bases. This CDR3 is built from 13 residues. The CDR3 DNA reads TGTGCCAGCGGCGACAGGGTGCTCACTGAAGCTTTCTTT. It codes for CASGDRVLTEAFF.

The chain couples TRBV7-8 to TRBJ1-5, with TRBD1 as a possible D gene (6 bases). This CDR3 contains 17 residues. Trimming stripped 5 bases from V and 5 bases from J, with 22 bases between. Germline V lookup: CDR1 SGHVS, CDR2 FQNEAQ. CDR3 amino acids: CASSPRRGNSLDQPQHF. DNA for the CDR3: TGTGCCAGCAGCCCCCGCAGGGGCAACTCTCTAGATCAGCCCCAGCATTTT. Drawing the rest from reference TRBV7-8 and TRBJ1-5, the complete variable domain is GAGVSQSPRYKVAKRGQDVALRCDPISGHVSLFWYQQALGQGPEFLTYFQNEAQLDKSGLPSDRFFAERPEGSVSTLKIQRTQQEDSAVYLCASSPRRGNSLDQPQHFGDGTRLSIL.

This rearrangement joins TRBV10-3 to TRBJ2-1, with D possibly being TRBD1 (5 bases). Per the germline V gene, CDR1 is ENHRY and CDR2 is SYGVKD. The CDR3 contains 16 residues. Trimming stripped 3 bases from V and 5 bases from J, with 17 bases between. The CDR3 region is CAISDSGSGNDNEQFF. As DNA, the CDR3 is TGTGCCATCAGTGACTCCGGCTCAGGGAATGACAATGAGCAGTTCTTC.

This sequence joins TRBV5-1 and TRBJ1-1; perhaps TRBD1 as D (6 bases). Germline CDR1 SGHRS, CDR2 YFSETQ. Trimming removed 1 base at V and 4 bases at J, with 11 bases between. The CDR3 length is 14 residues. The CDR3 DNA is TGCGCCAGCAGCTTGACCACAGGGACCACTGAAGCTTTCTTT. This encodes CASSLTTGTTEAFF.

This clonotype was counted a few times. The chain has TRBV5-1 and TRBJ2-1; unclear D gene. Germline loops: CDR1 SGHRS, CDR2 YFSETQ. V was trimmed by 0 bases and J by 0 bases, leaving 10 bases between them. The CDR3 is 16 amino acids. The CDR3 loop is CASSLEGGHSYNEQFF. CDR3 bases: TGCGCCAGCAGCTTGGAAGGCGGCCACTCCTACAATGAGCAGTTCTTC.

V usage is TRBV6-5 and J usage is TRBJ2-1; 9 bases are a match to TRBD1. Per the germline V gene, CDR1 is MNHEY and CDR2 is SVGAGI. CDR3 size: 15 residues. J lost 5 bases, V lost 3 bases, and 5 bases had no gene match. CDR3 sequence reads: CASSYSGTGHNEQFF. In DNA, the CDR3 is TGTGCCAGCAGTTATTCCGGGACAGGGCACAATGAGCAGTTCTTC.

This clonotype was seen only a few times. The rearrangement links TRBV9 to TRBJ1-3; TRBD1 is a possible D gene (5 bases). The V gene's germline CDR1 is SGDLS and CDR2 YYNGEE. This CDR3 spans 17 amino acids. The germline V and J ends were trimmed by 4 bases and 0 bases, with 17 bases remaining between them. The CDR3 loop reads CASSPNPGTVSGNTIYF. For the CDR3, the DNA is TGTGCCAGCAGCCCTAACCCCGGGACGGTCTCTGGAAACACCATATATTTT.

The rearrangement joins TRBV25-1 to TRBJ1-1; possibly TRBD1 for D (6 bases). This CDR3 spans 14 amino acids. The germline CDR1 and CDR2 sequences are MGHDK and SYGVNS. Trimming stripped 6 bases from V and 3 bases from J, with 14 bases between. CDR3 residues: CASRQGKGDTEAFF. The CDR3 coding sequence is TGTGCCAGCAGGCAGGGTAAGGGGGACACTGAAGCTTTCTTT.

The rearrangement links TRBV6-1 to TRBJ1-5; possibly TRBD1 for D (5 bases). V lost 6 bases, J lost 5 bases, and 14 bases lay in between. Germline loops: CDR1 MNHNS, CDR2 SASEGT. CDR3 size: 14 residues. The CDR3 nucleotides are TGTGCCAGCAGCTCGGGCGGGGGGTATCAGCCCCAGCATTTT. Its translation is CASSSGGGYQPQHF.

This sequence joins TRBV7-9 and TRBJ1-6; D gene unclear. Germline V gives CDR1 SEHNR, CDR2 FQNEAQ (reference sequence). V was clipped by 2 bases and J by 7 bases, with 9 bases between them. The CDR3 is made up of 14 amino acids. CDR3 coding DNA: TGTGCCAGCAGCTTACCCAAATCCAATTCACCCCTCCACTTT. This gives the protein CASSLPKSNSPLHF. Combining the CDR3 with reference TRBV7-9 and TRBJ1-6 gives the whole variable domain DTGVSQNPRHKITKRGQNVTFRCDPISEHNRLYWYRQTLGQGPEFLTYFQNEAQLEKSRLLSDRFSAERPKGSFSTLEIQRTEQGDSAMYLCASSLPKSNSPLHFGNGTRLTVT.

This clonotype turned up a few times. CDR3 nucleotides: TGTGCCAGCACCCCGGGACAGGGGGCCGATGGCTACACCTTC. This sequence encodes CASTPGQGADGYTF. The rearrangement joins TRBV12-3 or TRBV12-4 to TRBJ1-2; 12 bases align to TRBD1. This CDR3 has 14 amino acids. V lost 7 bases and J lost 6; bases outside the gene matches: 6.

This clonotype was picked up a small number of times. V usage is TRBV4-2 and J usage is TRBJ2-1; 9 nucleotides line up with TRBD2. The CDR3 spans 16 residues. V shed 2 bases, J shed 7 bases, and the junction held 9 bases outside the gene matches. CDR1 is LGHNA, CDR2 YNFKEQ, per germline. The CDR3 DNA reads as TGTGCCAGCAGCCAATCCGCAGGACTAGCGCCAAATGAGCAGTTCTTC. It yields the protein CASSQSAGLAPNEQFF.

The chain carries TRBV14 and TRBJ2-1; 10 nucleotides agree with TRBD2. CDR3 length: 17 amino acids. The J segment lost 0 bases and the V segment lost 4 bases, leaving 6 bases of the junction unmatched. Germline V gene sequence: CDR1 SGHDN, CDR2 FVKESK. The CDR3 reads CASSPRLAGISYNEQFF. The CDR3 DNA reads TGTGCCAGCAGCCCACGACTAGCGGGCATCTCCTACAATGAGCAGTTCTTC.

This clonotype was seen more than once but under ten times. This sequence joins TRBV24-1 and TRBJ2-3, with D possibly matching TRBD2 (5 bases). CDR1 and CDR2 from the germline V gene are KGHDR and SFDVKD. The V end was cut by 5 bases, the J end by 5 bases, with 10 bases between. The length of the CDR3 is 13 residues. The chain's CDR3 is CATSGGSGDTQYF. The CDR3 nucleotides are TGTGCCACCAGTGGTGGGAGTGGAGATACGCAGTATTTT.

V gene TRBV5-6 combines with J gene TRBJ2-7; no definite D call. The CDR3 loop spans 17 amino acids. Germline V gene sequence: CDR1 SGHDT, CDR2 YYEEEE. V was trimmed by 0 bases and J by 4 bases, leaving 20 bases between them. The CDR3 DNA reads TGTGCCAGCAGCTTGGCCGTCGGGCTCACGTCGGTTTACGAGCAGTACTTC. The encoded protein is CASSLAVGLTSVYEQYF.

This clonotype was detected only once. The V and J genes are TRBV27 and TRBJ1-4; D ambiguous. The CDR3 is 13 residues long. Germline CDR1 and CDR2: MNHEY and SMNVEV (reference sequence). The germline V and J ends were trimmed by 7 bases and 6 bases, with 12 bases remaining between them. DNA of the CDR3: TGTGCCAGCATAGAGGGTGGGGATGAAAAACTGTTTTTT. Its translation is CASIEGGDEKLFF.

This clonotype has only a few counts. J is TRBJ2-1 and V is TRBV15, with no clear D. This CDR3 contains 16 residues. CDR1 and CDR2 (germline): LNHNV, YYDKDF (reference sequence). V lost 3 bases and J 0 bases, leaving 12 bases between the germline ends. Here the CDR3 DNA reads TGTGCCACCAGCAGCGATACGGCTAGCTCCTACAATGAGCAGTTCTTC. It codes for CATSSDTASSYNEQFF.

The chain combines TRBV29-1 with TRBJ2-3; D might be TRBD2 (6 bases). With 5 bases removed from V and 5 bases from J, the gap between germline ends came to 8 bases. The germline V gene encodes CDR1 SQVTM and CDR2 ANQGSEA. The CDR3 extends over 11 amino acids. CDR3 sequence reads: CSVRTIDTQYF. DNA of the CDR3: TGCAGCGTTCGGACTATAGATACGCAGTATTTT.

This chain connects TRBV27 to TRBJ2-3, with no clear D. The CDR3 extends over 14 amino acids. Germline V CDR1 and CDR2: MNHEY, SMNVEV (reference sequence). V was cut by 5 bases and J by 2 bases, with 11 bases left in between. The CDR3 region is CASSGRLITDTQYF. CDR3 nucleotides: TGTGCCAGCAGTGGTCGGCTAATCACAGATACGCAGTATTTT.

The chain couples TRBV11-2 to TRBJ2-1; TRBD2 matches at 9 bases. Trimming at V came to 5 bases and at J to 6 bases, leaving 8 bases not matched to a gene. The CDR3 totals 15 residues. Germline CDR1 reads SGHAT; CDR2 reads FQNNGV. The CDR3 region has the DNA TGTGCCAGCAGCCGTAGGCTAGCGGGAATCAATGAGCAGTTCTTC. It is translated as CASSRRLAGINEQFF.

This sequence joins TRBV11-1 and TRBJ1-6, with a tentative D call TRBD1 (5 bases). This CDR3 comprises 16 residues. The germline V gene has CDR1 SGHAT and CDR2 FQDESV (reference sequence). V lost 4 bases to trimming and J lost 6 bases, with 16 bases between them. The CDR3 DNA sequence: TGTGCCAGCAGCTACAACTACGGGACGATTAATTCACCCCTCCACTTT. It codes for CASSYNYGTINSPLHF.